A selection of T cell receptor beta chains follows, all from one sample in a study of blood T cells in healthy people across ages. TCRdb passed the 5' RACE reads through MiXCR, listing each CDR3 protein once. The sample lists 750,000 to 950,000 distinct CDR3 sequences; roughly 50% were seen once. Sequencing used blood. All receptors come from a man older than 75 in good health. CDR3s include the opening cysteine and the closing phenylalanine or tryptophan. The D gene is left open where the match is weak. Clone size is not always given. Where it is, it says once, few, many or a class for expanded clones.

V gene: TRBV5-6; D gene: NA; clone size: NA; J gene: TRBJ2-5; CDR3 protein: CASSLGPRNDEQYF; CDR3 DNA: TGTGCCAGCAGCTTGGGGCCAAGGAACGATGAGCAGTACTTC
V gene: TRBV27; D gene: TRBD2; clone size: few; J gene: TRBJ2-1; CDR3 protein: CASSPGGWEVVYNEQFF; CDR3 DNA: TGTGCCAGCAGTCCCGGGGGGTGGGAGGTGGTCTACAATGAGCAGTTCTTC
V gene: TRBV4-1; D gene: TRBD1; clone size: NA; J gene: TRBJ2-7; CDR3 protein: CASSQDMSGGRSDEQYF; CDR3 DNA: TGCGCCAGCAGCCAAGACATGTCAGGGGGCAGGTCTGACGAGCAGTACTTC
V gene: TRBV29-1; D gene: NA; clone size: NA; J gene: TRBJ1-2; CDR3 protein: CSAEPPGLGGYTF; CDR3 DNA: TGCAGCGCCGAGCCCCCAGGGTTGGGCGGCTACACCTTC
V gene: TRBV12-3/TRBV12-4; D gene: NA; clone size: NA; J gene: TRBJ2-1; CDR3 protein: CASGPREAARRNEQFF; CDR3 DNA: TGTGCCAGCGGTCCCCGTGAAGCGGCCAGGAGGAATGAGCAGTTCTTC
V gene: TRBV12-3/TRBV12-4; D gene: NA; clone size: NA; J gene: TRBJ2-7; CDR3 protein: CASSLRRYEQYF; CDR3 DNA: TGTGCCAGCAGTTTAAGGAGATACGAGCAGTACTTC
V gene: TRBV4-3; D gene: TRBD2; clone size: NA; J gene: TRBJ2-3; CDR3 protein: CASSRALAGNGDTQYF; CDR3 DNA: TGCGCCAGCAGCCGGGCACTAGCGGGGAATGGAGATACGCAGTATTTT
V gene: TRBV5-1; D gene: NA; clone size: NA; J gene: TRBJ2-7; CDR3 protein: CASSLLEDEQYF; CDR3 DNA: TGCGCCAGCAGCCTTCTTGAGGACGAGCAGTACTTC
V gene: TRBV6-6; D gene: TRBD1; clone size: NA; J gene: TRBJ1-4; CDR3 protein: CASSRGTANEKLFF; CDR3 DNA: TGTGCCAGCAGTCGCGGGACAGCAAATGAAAAACTGTTTTTT
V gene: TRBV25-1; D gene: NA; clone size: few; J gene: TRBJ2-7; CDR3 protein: CASSEGGTYEQYF; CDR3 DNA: TGTGCCAGCAGTGAAGGCGGTACCTACGAGCAGTACTTC
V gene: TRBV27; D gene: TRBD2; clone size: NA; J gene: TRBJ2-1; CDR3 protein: CASSPGSGSFSYNEQFF; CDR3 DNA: TGTGCCAGCAGTCCCGGGAGCGGGAGCTTCTCCTACAATGAGCAGTTCTTC
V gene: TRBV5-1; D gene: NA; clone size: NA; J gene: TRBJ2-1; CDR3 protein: CASSIVKAEQFF; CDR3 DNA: TGCGCCAGCAGCATCGTAAAGGCCGAGCAGTTCTTC
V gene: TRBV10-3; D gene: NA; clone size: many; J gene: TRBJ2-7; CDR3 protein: CAISDVYDGYHEQYF; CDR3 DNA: TGTGCCATCAGTGATGTCTACGACGGGTACCACGAGCAGTACTTC
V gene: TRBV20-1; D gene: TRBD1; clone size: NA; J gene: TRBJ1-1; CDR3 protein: CSGDRGRAFF; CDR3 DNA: TGCAGTGGGGACAGGGGGCGAGCTTTCTTT
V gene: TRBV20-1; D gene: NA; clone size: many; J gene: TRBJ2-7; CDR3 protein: CSANSGTRSSYEQYF; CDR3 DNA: TGCAGTGCCAACTCCGGGACCCGTAGCTCCTACGAGCAGTACTTC
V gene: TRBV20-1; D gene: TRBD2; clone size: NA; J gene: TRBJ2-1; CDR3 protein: CSAPRTSNNEQFF; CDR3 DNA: TGCAGTGCCCCCCGGACTAGCAACAATGAGCAGTTCTTC
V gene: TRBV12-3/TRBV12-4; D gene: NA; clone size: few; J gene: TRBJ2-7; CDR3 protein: CASSLGGKGPYEQYF; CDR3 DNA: TGTGCCAGCAGTTTAGGGGGAAAGGGGCCCTACGAGCAGTACTTC
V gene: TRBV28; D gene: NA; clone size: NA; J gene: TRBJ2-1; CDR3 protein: CASSSPFDRRYNEQFF; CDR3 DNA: TGTGCCAGCAGTTCCCCGTTCGACAGGAGATACAATGAGCAGTTCTTC
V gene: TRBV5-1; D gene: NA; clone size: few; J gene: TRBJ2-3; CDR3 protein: CASSRDSSTDTQYF; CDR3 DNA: TGCGCCAGCAGCCGGGACTCCAGCACAGATACGCAGTATTTT
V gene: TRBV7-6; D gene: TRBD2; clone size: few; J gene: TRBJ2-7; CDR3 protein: CASSPRLAGPPYEQYF; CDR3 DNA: TGTGCCAGCAGCCCGAGACTAGCGGGGCCCCCCTACGAGCAGTACTTC
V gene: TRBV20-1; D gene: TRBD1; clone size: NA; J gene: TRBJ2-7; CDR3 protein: CSAAAGQATYEQYF; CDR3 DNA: TGCAGTGCTGCGGCAGGACAGGCCACCTACGAGCAGTACTTC
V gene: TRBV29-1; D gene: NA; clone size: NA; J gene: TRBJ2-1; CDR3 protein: CSVVGSPHGPFNEQFF; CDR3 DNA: TGCAGCGTTGTAGGGTCCCCACATGGACCCTTCAATGAGCAGTTCTTC
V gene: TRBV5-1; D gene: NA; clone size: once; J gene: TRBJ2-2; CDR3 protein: CASSPDTSSTGELFF; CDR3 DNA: TGCGCCAGCAGCCCCGACACCTCCTCCACCGGGGAGCTGTTTTTT
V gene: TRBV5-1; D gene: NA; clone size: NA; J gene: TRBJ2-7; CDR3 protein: CASSLAGGQPYEQYF; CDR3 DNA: TGCGCCAGCAGCTTGGCTGGGGGCCAACCCTACGAGCAGTACTTC
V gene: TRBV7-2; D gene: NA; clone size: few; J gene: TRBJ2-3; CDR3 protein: CASSSAPGSRYAYF; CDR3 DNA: TGTGCCAGCAGCTCCGCACCCGGGAGTAGATACGCGTATTTT
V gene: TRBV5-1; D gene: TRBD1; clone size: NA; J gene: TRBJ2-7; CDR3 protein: CASSFIAGQGTEQYF; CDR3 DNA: TGCGCCAGCAGCTTTATCGCAGGACAGGGTACCGAGCAGTACTTC
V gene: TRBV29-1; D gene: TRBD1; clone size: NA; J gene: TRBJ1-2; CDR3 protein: CSGGQGVPLGYTF; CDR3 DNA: TGCAGCGGGGGACAGGGGGTTCCACTTGGCTACACCTTC
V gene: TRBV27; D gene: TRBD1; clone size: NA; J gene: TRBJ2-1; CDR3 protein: CASSPTRDRPSNEQFF; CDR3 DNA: TGTGCCAGCAGTCCTACCCGGGACAGACCCTCCAATGAGCAGTTCTTC
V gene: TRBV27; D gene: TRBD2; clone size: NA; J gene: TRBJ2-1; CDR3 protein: CASSLGTRLFF; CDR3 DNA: TGTGCCAGCAGTTTAGGGACTAGACTGTTCTTC
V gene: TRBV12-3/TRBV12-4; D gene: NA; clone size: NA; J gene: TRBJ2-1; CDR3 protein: CASSLVQGNNEQFF; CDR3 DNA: TGTGCCAGCAGTTTAGTGCAGGGTAACAATGAGCAGTTCTTC
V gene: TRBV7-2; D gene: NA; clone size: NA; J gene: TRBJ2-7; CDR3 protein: CASSLRVGFYEQYF; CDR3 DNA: TGTGCCAGCAGCTTAAGGGTCGGGTTTTACGAGCAGTACTTC
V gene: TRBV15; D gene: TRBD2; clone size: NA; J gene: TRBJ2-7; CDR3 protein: CATSRDLAGGNEQYF; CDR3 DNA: TGTGCCACCAGCAGAGATCTAGCGGGAGGCAACGAGCAGTACTTC
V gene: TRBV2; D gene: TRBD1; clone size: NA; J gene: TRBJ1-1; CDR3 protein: CASTRGTQGAGTEAFF; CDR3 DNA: TGTGCCAGCACCCGTGGTACACAGGGGGCGGGCACTGAAGCTTTCTTT
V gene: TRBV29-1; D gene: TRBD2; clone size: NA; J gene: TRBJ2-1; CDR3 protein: CSVLAGALSYNEQFF; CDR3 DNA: TGCAGCGTTCTAGCGGGAGCCCTCTCCTACAATGAGCAGTTCTTC
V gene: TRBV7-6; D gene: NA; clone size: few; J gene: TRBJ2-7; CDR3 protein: CASSVARNREQYF; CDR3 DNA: TGTGCCAGCAGCGTAGCACGGAACCGGGAGCAGTACTTC
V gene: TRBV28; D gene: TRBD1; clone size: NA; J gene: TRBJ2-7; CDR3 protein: CASSPPGTGGDYEQYF; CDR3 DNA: TGTGCCAGCAGTCCCCCCGGGACAGGGGGGGACTACGAGCAGTACTTC
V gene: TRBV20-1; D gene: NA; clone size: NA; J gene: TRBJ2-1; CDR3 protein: CSATRTENEQFF; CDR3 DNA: TGCAGTGCGACCCGGACTGAAAATGAGCAGTTCTTC
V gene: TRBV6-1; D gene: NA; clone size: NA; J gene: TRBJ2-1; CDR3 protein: CASSETRFGEQFF; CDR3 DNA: TGTGCCAGCAGTGAAACCCGCTTTGGGGAGCAGTTCTTC
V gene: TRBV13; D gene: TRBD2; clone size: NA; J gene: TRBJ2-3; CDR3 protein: CASSPGTSGASTDTQYF; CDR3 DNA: TGTGCCAGCAGCCCAGGGACTAGCGGAGCTAGCACAGATACGCAGTATTTT
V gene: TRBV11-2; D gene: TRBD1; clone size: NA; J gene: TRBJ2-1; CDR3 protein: CASSPHPGTGGYNEQFF; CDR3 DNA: TGTGCCAGCAGCCCCCACCCCGGGACAGGGGGCTACAATGAGCAGTTCTTC